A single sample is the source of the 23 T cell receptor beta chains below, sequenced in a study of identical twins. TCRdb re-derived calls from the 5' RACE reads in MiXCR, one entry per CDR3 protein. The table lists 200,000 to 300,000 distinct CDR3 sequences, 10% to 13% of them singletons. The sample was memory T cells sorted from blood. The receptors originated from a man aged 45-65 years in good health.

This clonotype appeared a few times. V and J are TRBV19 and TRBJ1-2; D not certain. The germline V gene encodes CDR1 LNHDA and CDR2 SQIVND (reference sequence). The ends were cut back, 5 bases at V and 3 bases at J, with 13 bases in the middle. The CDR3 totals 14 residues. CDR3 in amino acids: CASSPPGSYYGYTF. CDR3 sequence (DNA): TGTGCCAGTAGTCCCCCCGGCAGCTACTATGGCTACACCTTC.

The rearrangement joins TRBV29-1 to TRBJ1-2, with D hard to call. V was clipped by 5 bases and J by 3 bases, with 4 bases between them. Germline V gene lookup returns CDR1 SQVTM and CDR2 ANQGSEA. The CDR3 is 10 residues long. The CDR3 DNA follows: TGCAGCGTTTGGCACTATGGCTACACCTTC. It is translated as CSVWHYGYTF.

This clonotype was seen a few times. CDR3 sequence: CATSRAVGSPLHF. The CDR3 DNA is TGTGCCACCAGCAGAGCCGTGGGATCACCCCTCCACTTT. This chain links TRBV15 with TRBJ1-6; unclear D gene. CDR3 length: 13 amino acids. CDR1 and CDR2 (germline): LNHNV, YYDKDF (reference sequence). V gave up 1 base and J gave up 10 bases, with 8 bases separating them.

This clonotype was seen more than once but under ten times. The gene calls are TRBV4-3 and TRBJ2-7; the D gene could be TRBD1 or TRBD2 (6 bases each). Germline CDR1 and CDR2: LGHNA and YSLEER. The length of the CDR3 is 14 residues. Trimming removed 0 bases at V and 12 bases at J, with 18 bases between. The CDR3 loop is CASSQEIGGPVAYF. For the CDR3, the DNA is TGCGCCAGCAGCCAAGAGATCGGGGGCCCGGTAGCGTACTTC.

The CDR3 loop reads CASSEIRGQGTQYF. In nucleotides, the CDR3 is TGTGCCAGCAGTGAAATCAGGGGGCAGGGGACCCAGTACTTC. The rearrangement links TRBV25-1 to TRBJ2-5; TRBD1 matches at 8 bases. Losses at the gene ends were 2 bases for V and 7 bases for J; bases not matched to a gene: 6. This CDR3 comprises 14 residues. Germline CDR1 reads MGHDK; CDR2 reads SYGVNS. The complete variable domain, with remaining parts taken from reference TRBV25-1 and TRBJ2-5, reads EADIYQTPRYLVIGTGKKITLECSQTMGHDKMYWYQQDPGMELHLIHYSYGVNSTEKGDLSSESTVSRIRTEHFPLTLESARPSHTSQYLCASSEIRGQGTQYFGPGTRLLVL.

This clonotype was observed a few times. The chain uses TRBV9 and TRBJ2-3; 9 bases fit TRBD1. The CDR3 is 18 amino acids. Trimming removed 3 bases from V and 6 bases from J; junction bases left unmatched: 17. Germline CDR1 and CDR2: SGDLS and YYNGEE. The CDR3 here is CASSAPKQGALRSDTQYF. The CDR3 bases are TGTGCCAGCAGCGCCCCTAAACAGGGGGCATTGAGGTCTGATACGCAGTATTTT.

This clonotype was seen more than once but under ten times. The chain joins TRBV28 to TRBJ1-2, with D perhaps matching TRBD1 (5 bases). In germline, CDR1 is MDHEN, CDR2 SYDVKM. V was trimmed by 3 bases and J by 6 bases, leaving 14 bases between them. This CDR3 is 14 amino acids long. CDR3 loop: CASSLGYQGNGYTF. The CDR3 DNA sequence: TGTGCCAGCAGTTTGGGGTACCAGGGAAATGGCTACACCTTC.

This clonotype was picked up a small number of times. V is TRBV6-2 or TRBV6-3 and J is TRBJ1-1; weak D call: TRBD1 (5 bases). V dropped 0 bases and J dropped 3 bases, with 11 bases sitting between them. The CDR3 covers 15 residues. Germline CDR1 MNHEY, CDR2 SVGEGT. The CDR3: CASSYSEGWYTEAFF. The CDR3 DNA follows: TGTGCCAGCAGTTACTCGGAGGGGTGGTACACTGAAGCTTTCTTT.

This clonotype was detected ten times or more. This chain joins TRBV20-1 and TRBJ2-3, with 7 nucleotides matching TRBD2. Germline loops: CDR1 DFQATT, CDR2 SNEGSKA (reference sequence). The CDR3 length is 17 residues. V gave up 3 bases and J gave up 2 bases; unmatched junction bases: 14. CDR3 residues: CSASPLADRALTDTQYF. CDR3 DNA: TGCAGTGCTAGTCCGCTAGCGGATAGGGCCCTCACAGATACGCAGTATTTT.

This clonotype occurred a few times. CDR3 sequence (DNA): TGTGCCAGCAGCCGACTAGCGGGTGTCACCGGGGAGCTGTTTTTT. It translates to CASSRLAGVTGELFF. J is TRBJ2-2 and V is TRBV5-6; 10 positions agree with TRBD2. Unmatched junction bases numbered 4, after V lost 4 bases and J lost 4 bases. Germline loops: CDR1 SGHDT, CDR2 YYEEEE. The CDR3 is 15 amino acids.

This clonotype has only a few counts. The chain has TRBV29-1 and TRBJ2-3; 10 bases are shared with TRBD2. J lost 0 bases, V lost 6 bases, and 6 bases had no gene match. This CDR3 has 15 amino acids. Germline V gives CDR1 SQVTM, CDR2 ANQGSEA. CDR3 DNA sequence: TGCAGCGTCGTACTAGCGGGGAGGAGCACAGATACGCAGTATTTT. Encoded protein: CSVVLAGRSTDTQYF.

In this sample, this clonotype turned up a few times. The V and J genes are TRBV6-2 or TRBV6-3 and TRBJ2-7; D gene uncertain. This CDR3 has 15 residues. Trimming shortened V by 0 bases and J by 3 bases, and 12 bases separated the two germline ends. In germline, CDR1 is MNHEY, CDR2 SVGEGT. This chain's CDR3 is CASSYSTSSGYEQYF. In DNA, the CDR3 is TGTGCCAGCAGTTACTCAACAAGTTCAGGCTACGAGCAGTACTTC.

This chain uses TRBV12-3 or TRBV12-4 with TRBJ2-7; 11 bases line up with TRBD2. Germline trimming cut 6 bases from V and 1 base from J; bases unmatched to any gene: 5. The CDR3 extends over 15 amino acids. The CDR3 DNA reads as TGTGCCAGCAGCTCAACTAGCGGGGGTTCCTACGAGCAGTACTTC. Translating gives CASSSTSGGSYEQYF.

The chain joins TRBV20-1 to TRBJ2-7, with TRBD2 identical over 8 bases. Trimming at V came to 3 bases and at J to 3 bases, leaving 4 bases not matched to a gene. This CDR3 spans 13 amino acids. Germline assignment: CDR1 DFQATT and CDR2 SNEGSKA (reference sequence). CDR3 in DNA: TGCAGTGCTAGGGCGGGGGGCGTCTACGAGCAGTACTTC. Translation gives CSARAGGVYEQYF.

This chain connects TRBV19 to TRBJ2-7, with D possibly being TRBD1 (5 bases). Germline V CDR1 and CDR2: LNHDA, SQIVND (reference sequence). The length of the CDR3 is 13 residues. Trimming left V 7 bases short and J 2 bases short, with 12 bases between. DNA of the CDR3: TGTGCCAGTACCCCGACAGTTACCTACGAGCAGTACTTC. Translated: CASTPTVTYEQYF.

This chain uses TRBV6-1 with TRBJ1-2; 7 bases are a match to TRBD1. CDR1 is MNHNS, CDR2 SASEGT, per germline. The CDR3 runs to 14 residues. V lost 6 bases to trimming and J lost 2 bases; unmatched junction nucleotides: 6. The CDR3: CASSLKGANYGYTF. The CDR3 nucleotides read TGTGCCAGCAGCCTCAAGGGGGCCAACTATGGCTACACCTTC.

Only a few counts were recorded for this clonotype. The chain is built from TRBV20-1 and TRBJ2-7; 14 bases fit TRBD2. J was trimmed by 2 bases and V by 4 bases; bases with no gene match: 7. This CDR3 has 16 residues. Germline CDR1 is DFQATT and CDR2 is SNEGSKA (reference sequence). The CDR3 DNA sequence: TGCAGTGCTACCGGGACTAGCGGGAGTGAAACCTACGAGCAGTACTTC. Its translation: CSATGTSGSETYEQYF.

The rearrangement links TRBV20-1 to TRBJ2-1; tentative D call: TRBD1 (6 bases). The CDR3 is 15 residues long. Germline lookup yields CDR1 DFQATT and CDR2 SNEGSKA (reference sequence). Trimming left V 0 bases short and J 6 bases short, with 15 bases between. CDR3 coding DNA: TGCAGTGCTAGAGATCGGTGGGGACAAGCCAATGAGCAGTTCTTC. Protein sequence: CSARDRWGQANEQFF.

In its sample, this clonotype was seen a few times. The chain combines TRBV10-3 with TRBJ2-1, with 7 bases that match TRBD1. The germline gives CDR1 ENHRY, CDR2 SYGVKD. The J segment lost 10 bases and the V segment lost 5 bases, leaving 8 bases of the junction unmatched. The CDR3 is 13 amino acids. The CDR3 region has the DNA TGTGCCATCAGTAACTATGACAGGGAAGAGCAGTTCTTC. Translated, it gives CAISNYDREEQFF.

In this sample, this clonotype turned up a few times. CDR3 in DNA: TGTGCCAGCAGTTCGGGCCCAAGGTCCTACAATGAGCAGTTCTTC. Its protein is CASSSGPRSYNEQFF. The V and J genes are TRBV6-5 and TRBJ2-1; D is unresolved. The CDR3 sequence is 15 residues long. V lost 4 bases to trimming and J lost 1 base, with 11 bases between them. The germline V gene encodes CDR1 MNHEY and CDR2 SVGAGI.

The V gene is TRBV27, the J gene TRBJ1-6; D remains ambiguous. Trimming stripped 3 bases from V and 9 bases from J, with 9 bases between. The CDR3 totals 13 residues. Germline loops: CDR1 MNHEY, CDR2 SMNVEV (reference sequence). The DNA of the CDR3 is TGTGCCAGCAGTTTTGAGGGCTTTTCACCCCTCCACTTT. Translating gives CASSFEGFSPLHF.

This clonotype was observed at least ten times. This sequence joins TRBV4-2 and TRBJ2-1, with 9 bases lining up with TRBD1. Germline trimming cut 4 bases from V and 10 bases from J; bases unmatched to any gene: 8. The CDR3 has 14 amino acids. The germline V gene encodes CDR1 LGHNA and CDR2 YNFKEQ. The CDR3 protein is CASSRQQGAREQFF. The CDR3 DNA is TGTGCCAGCAGCCGCCAACAGGGGGCGCGGGAGCAGTTCTTC.

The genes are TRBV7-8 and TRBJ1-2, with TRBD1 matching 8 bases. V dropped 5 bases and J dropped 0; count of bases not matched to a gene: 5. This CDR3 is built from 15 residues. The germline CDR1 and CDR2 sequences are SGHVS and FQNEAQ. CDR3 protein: CASSGTGLTNYGYTF. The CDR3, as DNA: TGTGCCAGCAGCGGGACAGGATTAACTAACTATGGCTACACCTTC.